The 10 T cell receptor beta chains reported below all come from one sample, sequenced in a study of T cells in narcolepsy. TCRdb keeps only in-frame clones here, not all; method: immunoSEQ multiplex PCR. The table includes fewer than 1,500 clones, roughly 39% detected once. The antigens of these receptors remain unknown. Sequences were obtained from cultured CD8+ T cells from cerebrospinal fluid. Receptors originate from a human donor with narcolepsy.

J is TRBJ1-1 and V is TRBV2; 12 nucleotides align to TRBD1. Germline lookup yields CDR1 SNHLY and CDR2 FYNNEI. The CDR3 has 15 amino acids. V dropped 6 bases and J dropped 6; count of bases not matched to a gene: 8. CDR3 region: CASSNPGQGAPEAFF. Written as DNA, the CDR3 is TGTGCCAGCAGCAACCCGGGACAGGGGGCCCCTGAAGCTTTCTTT.

This clone has more than one count but fewer than ten. The rearrangement joins TRBV7-9 to TRBJ1-5; weak D call: TRBD1 (6 bases). The CDR3 covers 14 residues. In germline, CDR1 is SEHNR, CDR2 FQNEAQ (reference sequence). V was trimmed by 4 bases and J by 5 bases, leaving 12 bases between them. The CDR3: CASSSGTRDQPQHF. CDR3 coding DNA: TGTGCCAGCAGCTCAGGGACACGAGATCAGCCCCAGCATTTT.

The chain couples TRBV5-1 to TRBJ2-7; TRBD2 matches at 9 bases. The CDR3 consists of 14 residues. J lost 2 bases, V lost 6 bases, and 6 bases had no gene match. Germline V lookup: CDR1 SGHRS, CDR2 YFSETQ. CDR3 sequence (DNA): TGCGCCAGCACTCTTAGCGGGGGTGCCTACGAGCAGTACTTC. The encoded protein is CASTLSGGAYEQYF.

This clone counts as medium-sized. J is TRBJ2-1 and V is TRBV2; no reliable D call. There are 13 residues in the CDR3. Germline loops: CDR1 SNHLY, CDR2 FYNNEI. V was clipped by 5 bases and J by 9 bases, with 14 bases between them. The CDR3 region has the DNA TGTGCCAGCAGTTGGGTTGGGTTGACTGAGCAGTTCTTC. Protein sequence: CASSWVGLTEQFF.

The count of this clone is one. The J gene is TRBJ2-7, the V gene TRBV9, with D perhaps matching TRBD1 (5 bases). CDR1 and CDR2 from the germline V gene are SGDLS and YYNGEE. There are 12 residues in the CDR3. The ends were cut back, 4 bases at V and 4 bases at J, with 9 bases in the middle. This CDR3 is CASSPDRYEQYF. The CDR3 DNA follows: TGTGCCAGCAGCCCTGACAGATACGAGCAGTACTTC.

The chain links TRBV9 to TRBJ2-2; 10 nucleotides line up with TRBD2. This CDR3 comprises 17 residues. V shed 3 bases, J shed 7 bases, and the junction held 12 bases outside the gene matches. Germline V gene data show CDR1 as SGDLS and CDR2 as YYNGEE. In nucleotides, the CDR3 is TGTGCCAGCAGCGGCACGTCAGCGGGGGGGATTGGCGGGGAGCTGTTTTTT. Its translation is CASSGTSAGGIGGELFF.

A few counts support this clone. The V and J genes are TRBV7-9 and TRBJ2-7; 8 nucleotides match TRBD2. The CDR3 covers 14 residues. From germline, CDR1 is SEHNR and CDR2 FQNEAQ (reference sequence). With V trimmed by 4 bases and J by 2 bases, 4 bases remained unmatched. CDR3 nucleotide sequence: TGTGCCAGCAGCTCCGGACTAGCTGCCTACGAGCAGTACTTC. Translation gives CASSSGLAAYEQYF.

The chain joins TRBV4-1 to TRBJ2-5, with 10 bases lining up with TRBD1. Germline V CDR1 and CDR2: MGHRA, YSYEKL. The CDR3 length is 15 residues. Germline trimming cut 4 bases from V and 5 bases from J; bases unmatched to any gene: 7. CDR3 sequence reads: CASSPGTGVGETQYF. Here the CDR3 DNA reads TGCGCCAGCAGCCCAGGGACAGGGGTAGGTGAGACCCAGTACTTC.

This clone is medium-sized in the sample. The chain couples TRBV5-4 to TRBJ1-2, with D maybe TRBD1 (5 bases). Trimming took 0 bases from V and 8 from J, leaving 11 bases between them. The CDR3 covers 13 residues. Germline V gene sequence: CDR1 SGHNT, CDR2 YYREEE (reference sequence). The CDR3 loop reads CASSLGDPSGYTF. CDR3 coding DNA: TGTGCCAGCAGCTTGGGGGACCCCTCGGGCTACACCTTC.

Details on this clone: This may stem from a read error, because a much larger clone lies one nucleotide away. The rearrangement uses TRBV6-5 and TRBJ1-2, with 7 bases aligning to TRBD1. Germline CDR1 MNHEY, CDR2 SVGAGI. This CDR3 region has 14 residues. The CDR3 region is CACSFQGGSNGYTF. The DNA for the CDR3 is TGTGCCTGCAGTTTCCAGGGGGGTTCGAACGGCTACACCTTC.